One sample yielded the 27 T cell receptor beta chains listed below, sequenced in a study of spatial heterogeneity in lung cancer (dated by TCRdb to between 2018 and 2021). What the work shows at the level of the full study, not this receptor alone: The tumor nonsynonymous mutation count correlated with the number of expanded intratumoral alpha and beta TCRs.

The antigens for these receptors are not known. In light of the paper, this sample's time point label describes: sample taken at primary tumor resection. Library preparation was by 5' RACE. Sequencing was performed on a NextSeq 500. TCRdb ran its own pipeline on the public reads, namely fastp trimming at Q25 and MiXCR clone calling, and kept in-frame beta chains. Duplicate CDR3 protein sequences are folded into a single record with the most common DNA and genes. This sample is represented by about 6,900 distinct CDR3 sequences; roughly 12% of them were singletons. 20% to 25% of the sample belongs to the ten largest clones. The specimen was lung tumor tissue, collected at surgery. Receptor source: a male donor with early-stage non-small cell lung cancer.

This clonotype was found many times. This beta chain is off target for a library built for alpha chains, so its abundance means little. The chain links TRBV19 to TRBJ2-1; TRBD1 might be the D (6 bases). The CDR3 runs to 17 residues. From germline, CDR1 is LNHDA and CDR2 SQIVND (reference sequence). V was cut by 3 bases and J by 5 bases, with 20 bases left in between. The CDR3 loop reads CASSIPLGGVGNNEQFF. In nucleotides, the CDR3 is TGTGCCAGTAGTATCCCCCTAGGGGGAGTGGGTAACAATGAGCAGTTCTTC.

This clonotype is judged medium-sized. With the library built for alpha chains, this beta chain is off target and its frequency is not meaningful. V is TRBV7-9 and J is TRBJ2-1, with 8 bases lining up with TRBD1. V shed 3 bases and J 5 bases; nucleotides not matched to a gene: 6. CDR3 length: 15 residues. Per the germline V gene, CDR1 is SEHNR and CDR2 is FQNEAQ (reference sequence). In nucleotides, the CDR3 is TGTGCCAGCAGCTTCAGACAGGGGCCCCACAATGAGCAGTTCTTC. Translating it yields CASSFRQGPHNEQFF.

Of note for this clonotype: The library was prepared for alpha chains; this beta chain is a stray read, so its frequency means little. The chain uses TRBV7-9 and TRBJ1-1; no clear D. The CDR3 runs to 12 residues. V shed 5 bases and J shed 2 bases, with 6 bases lying between them. Germline assignment: CDR1 SEHNR and CDR2 FQNEAQ (reference sequence). CDR3 protein: CASSQTNTEAFF. As DNA, the CDR3 is TGTGCCAGCAGCCAGACAAACACTGAAGCTTTCTTT.

With respect to this clonotype: The library was prepared for alpha chains; this beta chain is a stray read, so its frequency means little. V and J are TRBV27 and TRBJ2-1; 9 bases are a match to TRBD2. The V gene end was trimmed by 0 bases and the J gene end by 7 bases; junction bases not matched to a gene: 7. CDR1 is MNHEY, CDR2 SMNVEV, per germline (reference sequence). CDR3 length equals 16 residues. Here the CDR3 reads CASSLSSSGIGNEQFF. CDR3 DNA: TGTGCCAGCAGTTTATCGTCTAGCGGGATAGGTAATGAGCAGTTCTTC.

In its sample, this clonotype is medium-sized. The library was prepared for alpha chains; this beta chain is a stray read, so its frequency means little. V usage is TRBV5-1 and J usage is TRBJ1-6; no definite D call. CDR3 size: 14 residues. V shed 0 bases and J shed 10 bases, with 11 bases lying between them. In germline, CDR1 is SGHRS, CDR2 YFSETQ. Here the CDR3 DNA reads TGCGCCAGCAGCTTGGACGGAGAGCAATCACCCCTCCACTTT. As protein: CASSLDGEQSPLHF.

This clonotype showed up many times. This beta chain slipped into a library made for alpha chains as a stray read, so its size is not meaningful. The CDR3 sequence is CASSTQKLTDTQYF. The CDR3 DNA reads TGCGCCAGCAGTACCCAGAAGCTCACAGATACGCAGTATTTT. The chain employs TRBV10-2 and TRBJ2-3; D gene uncertain. The germline V gene encodes CDR1 WSHSY and CDR2 SAAADI. The CDR3 length is 14 residues. Trimming took 5 bases from V and 2 from J, leaving 11 bases between them.

This clonotype was found many times. Since the library was made to target alpha chains, this beta chain is a stray read and its abundance is not meaningful. The rearrangement joins TRBV11-2 to TRBJ2-3; D gene uncertain. The CDR3 has 12 residues. Trimming removed 0 bases from V and 4 bases from J, with 2 bases in between. Germline-derived CDR1 and CDR2 are SGHAT and FQNNGV. The CDR3 protein is CASSLDPDTQYF. As DNA, the CDR3 is TGTGCCAGCAGCTTAGACCCAGATACGCAGTATTTT.

By share, this clonotype ranks as medium-sized. The library was prepared for alpha chains; this beta chain is a stray read, so its frequency means little. J is TRBJ2-7 and V is TRBV7-2; TRBD1 agrees at 8 bases. V lost 2 bases and J lost 3; bases outside the gene matches: 6. The CDR3 has 15 amino acids. Germline assignment: CDR1 SGHTA and CDR2 FQGNSA. This CDR3 reads CASSLSRDRIYEQYF. DNA of the CDR3: TGTGCCAGCAGCTTATCCCGGGACAGGATCTACGAGCAGTACTTC.

Points on this clonotype: In a library made to pick up alpha chains, this beta chain is a stray read with a size that means little. The V and J genes are TRBV29-1 and TRBJ1-1; D gene uncertain. The CDR3 runs to 13 residues. Trimming pared 4 bases from V and 3 bases from J, leaving 12 bases between. CDR1 SQVTM and CDR2 ANQGSEA come from the germline V gene. The CDR3 loop reads CSVAWPGDTEAFF. For the CDR3, the DNA is TGCAGCGTTGCTTGGCCGGGAGACACTGAAGCTTTCTTT. Variable domain in full (rest from reference TRBV29-1 and TRBJ1-1): SAVISQKPSRDICQRGTSLTIQCQVDSQVTMMFWYRQQPGQSLTLIATANQGSEATYESGFVIDKFPISRPNLTFSTLTVSNMSPEDSSIYLCSVAWPGDTEAFFGQGTRLTVV.

This clonotype occurred many times. The size of this beta chain means little, since it is a stray read in a library made for alpha chains. The chain is built from TRBV6-2 or TRBV6-3 and TRBJ2-7; 9 nucleotides match TRBD1. CDR1 and CDR2 (germline): MNHEY, SVGEGT. This CDR3 is built from 13 residues. Unmatched junction bases numbered 5, after V lost 6 bases and J lost 5 bases. The DNA for the CDR3 is TGTGCCAGCAGACCCACAGGGGGCCACGAGCAGTACTTC. Residues: CASRPTGGHEQYF.

This clonotype showed up just a few times. Because this beta chain is a stray read in a library intended to capture alpha chains, its abundance should not be given much weight. V gene TRBV12-3 or TRBV12-4 combines with J gene TRBJ2-1, with 12 bases fitting TRBD2. The CDR3 length is 15 residues. V was clipped by 6 bases and J by 6 bases; unmatched bases: 6. CDR3: CASSAGLAGFNEQFF. The CDR3 coding sequence is TGTGCCAGCAGCGCGGGACTAGCGGGTTTCAATGAGCAGTTCTTC.

This clonotype occurred many times. Germline is not matched at one junction end, which may reflect a read error. This beta chain is off target for a library built for alpha chains, so its abundance means little. CDR3 sequence reads: CASSQGLYSYEQYF. The CDR3, as DNA: TGTGCCAGCAGCCAAGGACTCTACTCCTACGAGCAGTATTTC. The chain is built from TRBV14 and TRBJ2-7; D not resolved. The CDR3 covers 14 residues. Germline CDR1 is SGHDN and CDR2 is FVKESK. The full variable domain, in which reference TRBV14 and TRBJ2-7 provide the parts outside the CDR3, is EAGVTQFPSHSVIEKGQTVTLRCDPISGHDNLYWYRRVMGKEIKFLLHFVKESKQDESGMPNNRFLAERTGGTYSTLKVQPAELEDSGVYFCASSQGLYSYEQYFGPGTRLTVT.

In this sample, this clonotype turned up many times. This beta chain represents an off-target read in a library built for alpha chains; its size is of limited meaning. CDR3 nucleotide sequence: TGTGCCAGCAGCTTAGGAGGTGGAGGGGCGAACACCGGGGAGCTGTTTTTT. Its protein product is CASSLGGGGANTGELFF. The chain employs TRBV11-3 and TRBJ2-2; D possibly corresponds to TRBD2 (6 bases). Germline V lookup: CDR1 SGHNT, CDR2 YENEEA. This CDR3 spans 17 amino acids. Trimming took off 1 base at V and 0 bases at J, with 12 bases between the two ends.

With respect to this clonotype: As an off-target read in a library built for alpha chains, this beta chain has a frequency of little significance. The rearrangement joins TRBV20-1 to TRBJ2-5; 12 bases are a match to TRBD2. Trimming removed 5 bases from V and 3 bases from J; junction bases left unmatched: 7. In germline, CDR1 is DFQATT, CDR2 SNEGSKA (reference sequence). CDR3 length equals 15 residues. CDR3 in amino acids: CSASGLAGIKETQYF. In DNA form, the CDR3 reads TGCAGTGCTTCTGGACTAGCGGGAATTAAAGAGACCCAGTACTTC.

This clonotype was counted many times. Because this beta chain is a stray read in a library intended to capture alpha chains, its abundance should not be given much weight. The gene calls are TRBV28 and TRBJ2-1; TRBD1 is a possible D gene (7 bases). Between the trimmed V and J ends, which lost 5 bases and 10 bases, there was a span of 30 bases. Germline V lookup: CDR1 MDHEN, CDR2 SYDVKM. The CDR3 consists of 18 residues. The CDR3 reads CASSGRGRPGLPWEEQFF. The CDR3 DNA is TGTGCCAGCAGTGGTAGGGGGCGCCCGGGACTCCCGTGGGAGGAGCAGTTCTTC.

This clonotype was picked up many times. The library was prepared for alpha chains; this beta chain is a stray read, so its frequency means little. J is TRBJ2-5 and V is TRBV14; maybe TRBD1 (5 bases). CDR1 is SGHDN, CDR2 FVKESK, per germline. V lost 4 bases and J lost 3, with 18 bases in between. The CDR3 covers 16 residues. The CDR3 DNA reads TGTGCCAGCAGCCCCCCAGGGAAGAGAGAGAAAGAGACCCAGTACTTC. Its protein is CASSPPGKREKETQYF.

This clonotype was detected ten times or more. A library made for alpha chains picked up this beta chain off target, so its size means little. This chain links TRBV10-3 with TRBJ2-3, with 7 bases identical to TRBD1. Trimming at V came to 0 bases and at J to 2 bases, leaving 14 bases not matched to a gene. Germline-derived CDR1 and CDR2 are ENHRY and SYGVKD. This CDR3 contains 19 residues. CDR3 DNA sequence: TGTGCCATCAGTGAGTCAACGACAGGGCGGGCGGGCTACACAGATACGCAGTATTTT. Protein product: CAISESTTGRAGYTDTQYF.

The sample holds a few counts of this clonotype. As an off-target read in a library built for alpha chains, this beta chain has a frequency of little significance. V and J are TRBV3-1 and TRBJ2-3; D uncertain. Trimming stripped 4 bases from V and 4 bases from J, with 12 bases between. CDR3 length equals 14 residues. CDR1 is LGHDT, CDR2 YNNKEL, per germline (reference sequence). The CDR3 coding sequence is TGTGCCAGCAGCCTAGAAGCCCTCCCAGATACGCAGTATTTT. Translated: CASSLEALPDTQYF.

This clonotype was picked up many times. With the library built for alpha chains, this beta chain is off target and its frequency is not meaningful. The chain employs TRBV18 and TRBJ2-7, with 10 bases lining up with TRBD2. Germline trimming cut 3 bases from V and 2 bases from J; bases unmatched to any gene: 4. CDR3 size: 15 residues. Germline V gene lookup returns CDR1 KGHSH and CDR2 LQKENI. Written as DNA, the CDR3 is TGTGCCAGCTCACCCAGACTAGCGGGTACCTACGAGCAGTACTTC. Translated: CASSPRLAGTYEQYF.

By proportion, this clonotype is medium-sized. A library made for alpha chains picked up this beta chain off target, so its size means little. CDR3 coding DNA: TGCAGCGTTGAAGCGGGAAACACCATATATTTT. Translated: CSVEAGNTIYF. The V and J genes are TRBV29-1 and TRBJ1-3; no clear D gene. Trimming cost V 1 base and J 4 bases, with 2 bases left between them. Germline V gives CDR1 SQVTM, CDR2 ANQGSEA. The CDR3 has 11 residues.

This clonotype was recorded at least ten times. With the library built for alpha chains, this beta chain is off target and its frequency is not meaningful. This chain uses TRBV11-2 with TRBJ2-3, with 10 bases that match TRBD2. CDR1 SGHAT and CDR2 FQNNGV come from the germline V gene. Trimming removed 5 bases from V and 8 bases from J; junction bases left unmatched: 10. The CDR3 consists of 15 residues. CDR3 sequence (DNA): TGTGCCAGCAGCCACGGGACTAGCGAAGTCGGTACGCAGTATTTT. Amino acid sequence: CASSHGTSEVGTQYF.

This clonotype is medium-sized (0.01 to 0.1%) within its sample. Being off target in a library aimed at alpha chains, this beta chain has a size of little meaning. V gene TRBV5-4 combines with J gene TRBJ2-1, with a possible D match to TRBD1 (6 bases). Germline V gene sequence: CDR1 SGHNT, CDR2 YYREEE (reference sequence). Trimming stripped 4 bases from V and 7 bases from J, with 15 bases between. The CDR3 sequence is 14 residues long. CDR3 protein: CASSKGGRGNEQFF. The CDR3 region has the DNA TGTGCCAGCAGCAAAGGGGGAAGAGGGAATGAGCAGTTCTTC.

This clonotype was seen many times. A library made for alpha chains picked up this beta chain off target, so its size means little. CDR3 loop: CASSFTPTSGRWNEQFF. For the CDR3, the DNA is TGTGCCAGCAGCTTTACCCCGACTAGCGGGAGGTGGAATGAGCAGTTCTTC. The rearrangement joins TRBV7-9 to TRBJ2-1; TRBD2 matches at 13 bases. CDR1 and CDR2 from the germline V gene are SEHNR and FQNEAQ (reference sequence). The CDR3 spans 17 residues. J was trimmed by 7 bases and V by 3 bases; bases with no gene match: 9.

This clonotype was seen ten or more times. This beta chain is an unintended read in a library built for alpha chains; its size means little. The chain's CDR3 is CAIQGYHGYTF. The CDR3 DNA sequence: TGTGCCATCCAGGGGTACCATGGCTACACCTTC. The chain is built from TRBV28 and TRBJ1-2, with a weak D call TRBD1 (6 bases). CDR1 and CDR2 (germline): MDHEN, SYDVKM. Trimming removed 10 bases from V and 6 bases from J, with 12 bases in between. CDR3 size: 11 residues.

In its sample, this clonotype was seen many times. Little can be read into the size of this beta chain, an off-target read in a library designed for alpha chains. Here the CDR3 DNA reads TGCAGCGTTCCCGGGGGCTTTGAGCAGTTCTTC. Amino acid sequence: CSVPGGFEQFF. The genes are TRBV29-1 and TRBJ2-1; D possibly matches TRBD1 or TRBD2 (6 bases each). Germline-derived CDR1 and CDR2 are SQVTM and ANQGSEA. V was cut by 5 bases and J by 9 bases, with 11 bases left in between. The CDR3 contains 11 residues.

Within the sample, this clonotype is medium-sized (0.01 to 0.1%). With the library built for alpha chains, this beta chain is off target and its frequency is not meaningful. The V call is TRBV15, the J call TRBJ2-3, with unresolved D. Germline V gene sequence: CDR1 LNHNV, CDR2 YYDKDF (reference sequence). CDR3 length equals 13 residues. V was clipped by 1 base and J by 5 bases, with 7 bases between them. The CDR3 region has the DNA TGTGCCACCAGCAGAGCCTCAGTAGATACGCAGTATTTT. This translates into CATSRASVDTQYF.

This clonotype was detected many times. Found in a library prepared for alpha chains, this beta chain is an off-target read, and its abundance has little meaning. The chain couples TRBV29-1 to TRBJ2-7, with a weak D call TRBD1 (6 bases). The germline CDR1 and CDR2 sequences are SQVTM and ANQGSEA. This CDR3 spans 13 amino acids. V dropped 4 bases and J dropped 3 bases, with 13 bases sitting between them. The DNA for the CDR3 is TGCAGCGTTGTGGCAGGGGACATCTACGAGCAGTACTTC. This encodes CSVVAGDIYEQYF.